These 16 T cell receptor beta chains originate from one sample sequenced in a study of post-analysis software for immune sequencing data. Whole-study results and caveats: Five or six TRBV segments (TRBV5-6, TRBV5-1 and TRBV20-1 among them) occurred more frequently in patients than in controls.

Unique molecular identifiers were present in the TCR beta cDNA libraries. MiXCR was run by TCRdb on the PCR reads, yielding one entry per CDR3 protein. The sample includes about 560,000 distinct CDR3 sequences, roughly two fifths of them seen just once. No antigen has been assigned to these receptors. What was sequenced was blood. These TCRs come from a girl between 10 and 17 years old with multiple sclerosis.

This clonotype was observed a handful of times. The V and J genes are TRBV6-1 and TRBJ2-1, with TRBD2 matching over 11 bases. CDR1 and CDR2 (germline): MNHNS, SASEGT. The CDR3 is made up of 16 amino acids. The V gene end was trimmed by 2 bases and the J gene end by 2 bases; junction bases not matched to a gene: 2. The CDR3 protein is CASSELAGGPYNEQFF. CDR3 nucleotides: TGTGCCAGCAGTGAACTAGCGGGAGGACCCTACAATGAGCAGTTCTTC.

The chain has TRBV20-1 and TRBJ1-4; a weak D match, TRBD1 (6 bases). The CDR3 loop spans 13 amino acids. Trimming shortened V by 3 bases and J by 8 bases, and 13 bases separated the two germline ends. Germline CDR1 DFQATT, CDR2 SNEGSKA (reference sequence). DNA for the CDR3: TGCAGTGCTAGGGGGGCGTTCGTCGAAAAACTGTTTTTT. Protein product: CSARGAFVEKLFF.

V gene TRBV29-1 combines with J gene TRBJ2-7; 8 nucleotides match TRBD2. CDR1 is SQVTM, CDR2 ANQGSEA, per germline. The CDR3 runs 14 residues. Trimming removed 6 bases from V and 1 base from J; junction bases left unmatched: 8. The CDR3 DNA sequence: TGCAGCGTCGTTAGCGGGACCCCTTCCTACGAGCAGTACTTC. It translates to CSVVSGTPSYEQYF.

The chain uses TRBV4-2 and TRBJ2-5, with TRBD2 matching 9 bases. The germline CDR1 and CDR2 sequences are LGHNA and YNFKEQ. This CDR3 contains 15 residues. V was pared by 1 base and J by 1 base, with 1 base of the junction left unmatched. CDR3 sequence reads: CASSQATSGQETQYF. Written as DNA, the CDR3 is TGTGCCAGCAGCCAAGCGACTAGCGGCCAAGAGACCCAGTACTTC.

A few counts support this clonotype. This chain's CDR3 is CASSYQGYGYTF. CDR3 in DNA: TGTGCCAGCAGTTACCAGGGATATGGCTACACCTTC. The chain recombines TRBV6-5 with TRBJ1-2; a possible D gene is TRBD1 (5 bases). Germline loops: CDR1 MNHEY, CDR2 SVGAGI. V was trimmed by 2 bases and J by 5 bases, leaving 6 bases between them. This CDR3 is built from 12 residues.

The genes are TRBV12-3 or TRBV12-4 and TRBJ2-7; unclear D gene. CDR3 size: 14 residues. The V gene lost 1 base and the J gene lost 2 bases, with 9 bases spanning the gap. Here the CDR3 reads CASSLGPEPYEQYF. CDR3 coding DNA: TGTGCCAGCAGTTTAGGGCCGGAGCCCTACGAGCAGTACTTC.

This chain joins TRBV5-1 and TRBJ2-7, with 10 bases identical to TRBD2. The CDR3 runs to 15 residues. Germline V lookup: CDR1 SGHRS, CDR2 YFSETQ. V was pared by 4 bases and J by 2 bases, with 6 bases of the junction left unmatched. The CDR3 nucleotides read TGCGCCAGCAGCGCACTAGCGGGATTAACCTACGAGCAGTACTTC. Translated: CASSALAGLTYEQYF. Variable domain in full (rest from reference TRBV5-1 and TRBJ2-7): KAGVTQTPRYLIKTRGQQVTLSCSPISGHRSVSWYQQTPGQGLQFLFEYFSETQRNKGNFPGRFSGRQFSNSRSEMNVSTLELGDSALYLCASSALAGLTYEQYFGPGTRLTVT.

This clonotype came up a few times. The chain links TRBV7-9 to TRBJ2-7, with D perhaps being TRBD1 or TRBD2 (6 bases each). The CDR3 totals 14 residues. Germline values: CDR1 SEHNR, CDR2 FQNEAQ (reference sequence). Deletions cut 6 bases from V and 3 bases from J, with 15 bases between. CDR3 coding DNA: TGTGCCAGCAGTCTAGGGGGGACAAACTACGAGCAGTACTTC. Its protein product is CASSLGGTNYEQYF.

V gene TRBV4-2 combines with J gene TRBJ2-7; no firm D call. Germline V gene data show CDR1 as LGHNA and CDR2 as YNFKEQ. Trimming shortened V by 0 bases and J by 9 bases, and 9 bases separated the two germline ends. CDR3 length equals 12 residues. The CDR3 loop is CASSQDKLVQYF. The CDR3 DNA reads TGTGCCAGCAGCCAAGATAAGTTGGTGCAGTACTTC.

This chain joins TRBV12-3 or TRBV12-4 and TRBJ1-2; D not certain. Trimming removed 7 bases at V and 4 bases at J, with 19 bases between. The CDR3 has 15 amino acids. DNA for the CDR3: TGTGCCAGCACCTTGACGGTCTCCAGTCCCTATGGCTACACCTTC. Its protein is CASTLTVSSPYGYTF.

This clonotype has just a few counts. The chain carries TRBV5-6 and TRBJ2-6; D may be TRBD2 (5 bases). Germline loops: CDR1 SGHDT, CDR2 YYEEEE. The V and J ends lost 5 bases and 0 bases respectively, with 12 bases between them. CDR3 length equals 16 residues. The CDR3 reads CASRARGSSGANVLTF. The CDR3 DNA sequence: TGTGCCAGCAGGGCTCGCGGGTCCTCTGGGGCCAACGTCCTGACTTTC.

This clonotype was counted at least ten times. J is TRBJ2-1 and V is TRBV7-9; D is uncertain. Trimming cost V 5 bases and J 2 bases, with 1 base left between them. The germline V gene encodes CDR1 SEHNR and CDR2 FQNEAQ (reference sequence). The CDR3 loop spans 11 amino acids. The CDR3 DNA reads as TGTGCCAGCAGCCCCTACAATGAGCAGTTCTTC. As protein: CASSPYNEQFF.

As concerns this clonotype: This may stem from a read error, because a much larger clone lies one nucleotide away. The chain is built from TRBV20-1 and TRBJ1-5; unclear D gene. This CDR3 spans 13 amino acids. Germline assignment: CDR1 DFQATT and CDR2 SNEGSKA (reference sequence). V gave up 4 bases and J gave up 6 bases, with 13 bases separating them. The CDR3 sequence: CSANADPSQPQHF. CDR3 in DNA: TGCAGTGCTAACGCAGACCCGAGTCAGCCCCAGCATTTT.

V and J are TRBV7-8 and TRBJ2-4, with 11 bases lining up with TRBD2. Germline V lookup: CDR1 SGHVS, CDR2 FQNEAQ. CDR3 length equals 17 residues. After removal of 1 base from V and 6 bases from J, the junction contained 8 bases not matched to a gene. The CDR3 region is CASSLDSSGRSGNIQYF. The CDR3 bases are TGTGCCAGCAGCTTAGATTCTAGCGGGAGGAGCGGAAACATTCAGTACTTC.

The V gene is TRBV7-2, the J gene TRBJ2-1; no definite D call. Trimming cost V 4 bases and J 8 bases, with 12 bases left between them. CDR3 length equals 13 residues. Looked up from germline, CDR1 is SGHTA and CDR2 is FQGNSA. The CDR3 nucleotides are TGTGCCAGCAGCTCCCTCATGGTGGATGAGCAGTTCTTC. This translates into CASSSLMVDEQFF. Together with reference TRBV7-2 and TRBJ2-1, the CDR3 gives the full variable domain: GAGVSQSPSNKVTEKGKDVELRCDPISGHTALYWYRQSLGQGLEFLIYFQGNSAPDKSGLPSDRFSAERTGGSVSTLTIQRTQQEDSAVYLCASSSLMVDEQFFGPGTRLTVL.

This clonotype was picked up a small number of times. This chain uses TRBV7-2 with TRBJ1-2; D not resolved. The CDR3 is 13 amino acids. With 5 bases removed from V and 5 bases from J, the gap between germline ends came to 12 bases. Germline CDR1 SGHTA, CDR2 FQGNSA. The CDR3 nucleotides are TGTGCCAGCAGCAAGACCGAAGCATATGGCTACACCTTC. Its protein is CASSKTEAYGYTF.